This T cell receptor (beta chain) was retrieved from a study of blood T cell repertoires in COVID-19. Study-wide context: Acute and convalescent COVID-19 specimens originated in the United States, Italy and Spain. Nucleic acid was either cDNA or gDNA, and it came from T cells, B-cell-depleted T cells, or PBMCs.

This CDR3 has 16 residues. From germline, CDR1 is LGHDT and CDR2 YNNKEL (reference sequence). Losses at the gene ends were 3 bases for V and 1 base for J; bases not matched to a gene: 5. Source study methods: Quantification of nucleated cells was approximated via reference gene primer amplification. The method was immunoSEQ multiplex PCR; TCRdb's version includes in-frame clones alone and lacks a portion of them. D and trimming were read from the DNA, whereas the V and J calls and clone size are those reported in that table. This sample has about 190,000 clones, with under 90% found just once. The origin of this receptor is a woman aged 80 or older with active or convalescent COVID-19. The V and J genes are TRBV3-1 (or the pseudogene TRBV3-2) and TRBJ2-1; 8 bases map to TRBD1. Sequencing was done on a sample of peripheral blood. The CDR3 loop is CASSHPQGVSYNEQFF. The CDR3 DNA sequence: TGTGCCAGCAGCCACCCACAGGGGGTTTCCTACAATGAGCAGTTCTTC.